The rows below give T cell receptor beta chains drawn from one sample of a study of blood T cell repertoires in COVID-19. Sequenced by immunoSEQ multiplex PCR; TCRdb stores in-frame clones only, minus some. This table holds roughly 180,000 clones, more than 75% found once. Input material: PBMCs or T cells enriched from blood (not recorded which). The receptors stem from a man in his fifties or sixties who had been exposed to COVID-19. Both conserved end residues are part of each CDR3. The D gene is left open where the match is weak. The size entry is marked missing in some rows and otherwise reads once, few, many or a size class.

V gene	D gene	J gene	clone size	CDR3 DNA	CDR3 protein
TRBV27	.	TRBJ1-3	once	TGTGCCAGCAGTCCCAGGGGTGGTGGAAACACCATATATTTT	CASSPRGGGNTIYF
TRBV6-2/TRBV6-3	TRBD1	TRBJ1-1	many	TGTGCCAGCAGTTCTTACCGTCGGGGGACAGGGGCTATGAACACTGAAGCTTTCTTT	CASSSYRRGTGAMNTEAFF
TRBV24-1	.	TRBJ2-2	.	TGTGCCACCGCCGGGACCGGGGAGCTGTTTTTT	CATAGTGELFF
TRBV27	.	TRBJ2-7	.	TGTGCCAGCAGTAAGGACAGCCTTTACGAGCAGTACTTC	CASSKDSLYEQYF
TRBV28	TRBD2	TRBJ2-5	.	TGTGCCAGCAGTTCACGGACTAGCGGGAGACGTGAGACCCAGTACTTC	CASSSRTSGRRETQYF
TRBV5-4	TRBD2	TRBJ2-2	.	TGTGCCAGCAGCCCCCCGGGGGTAGCGGGAAACACCGGGGAGCTGTTTTTT	CASSPPGVAGNTGELFF
TRBV30	TRBD1	TRBJ2-6	.	TGTGCCTTAGGGACAGGAGGCTCTGGGGCCAACGTCCTGACTTTC	CALGTGGSGANVLTF
TRBV6-1	.	TRBJ1-1	.	TGTGCCAGCAGTGACGCCGATCTTACAGGGCCGAACACTGAAGCTTTCTTT	CASSDADLTGPNTEAFF
TRBV6-1	.	TRBJ1-1	.	TGTGCCAGCAGTGACCCTGGTCGGTACACTGAAGCTTTCTTT	CASSDPGRYTEAFF
TRBV19	.	TRBJ2-1	.	TGTGCCACTTTAGGGAGCAGGGGAGACGGTTATGAGCAGTTCTTC	CATLGSRGDGYEQFF
TRBV9	TRBD1	TRBJ2-5	.	TGTGCCAGCAGCGCCAGACAGGGAGACGTAGAGACCCAGTACTTC	CASSARQGDVETQYF
TRBV4-1	TRBD1	TRBJ1-2	.	TGCGCCAGCAGCCTTAGGACAGGAGGCCTGGAGGGCTACACCTTC	CASSLRTGGLEGYTF
TRBV21-1	.	TRBJ2-1	.	TGTGCCAGCATCTTCCTTTTGGCCGCTGGCAATGAGCAGTTCTTC	CASIFLLAAGNEQFF
TRBV2	.	TRBJ1-5	.	TGTGCCAGCAGGCGGTCGGGAAATACTTACAATCAGCCCCAGCATTTT	CASRRSGNTYNQPQHF
TRBV5-1	.	TRBJ2-1	.	TGCGCCAGCAGCTTGGGACAGAGCAAGTACAATGAGCAGTTCTTC	CASSLGQSKYNEQFF
TRBV12-5	TRBD1	TRBJ1-5	.	TGTGCTAGTGGTTTGGGAGGGACAGTTAGCAATCAGCCCCAGCATTTT	CASGLGGTVSNQPQHF
TRBV9	.	TRBJ1-6	.	TGTGCCAGCAGCGTAGGTGGGGGCTTAAGCTCACCCCTCCACTTT	CASSVGGGLSSPLHF
TRBV7-9	TRBD2	TRBJ2-5	.	TGTGCCAGCAGCAGGACTAGTCGGGAGACCCAGTACTTC	CASSRTSRETQYF
TRBV7-8	TRBD1	TRBJ1-1	few	TGTGCCAGCAGCTTAGGGGTTCGGACAGGTCCGTCTACTTTCTTT	CASSLGVRTGPSTFF
TRBV19	.	TRBJ2-1	once	TGTGCCAGTAGTACCACAGGGATACCCTACAATGAGCAGTTCTTC	CASSTTGIPYNEQFF
TRBV5-4	.	TRBJ1-6	.	TGTGCCAGCAGCTTTCAGGGAGGGAATAATTCACCCCTCCACTTT	CASSFQGGNNSPLHF
TRBV19	TRBD1	TRBJ1-2	.	TGTGCCAGTAACGAGGGGGCGCGCGGCTACACCTTC	CASNEGARGYTF
TRBV19	TRBD2	TRBJ2-7	.	TGTGCCAGTAGTAGTAGGGGGGGGACTAGCGGGACTCAGCAGTACTTC	CASSSRGGTSGTQQYF
TRBV30	.	TRBJ2-2	.	TGTGCCTGGAGAGGTCGGAGCACCGGGGAGCTGTTTTTT	CAWRGRSTGELFF
TRBV9	TRBD1	TRBJ2-1	.	TGTGCCAGCAACCGGGACAGTAACTACAATGAGCAGTTCTTC	CASNRDSNYNEQFF
TRBV2	TRBD1	TRBJ1-2	.	TGTGCCAGCAGTTCCGGGACAGGTGCCTATGGCTACACCTTC	CASSSGTGAYGYTF
TRBV5-1	.	TRBJ1-1	.	TGCGCCAGCAGCTTGGTACAGACCACTGAAGCTTTCTTT	CASSLVQTTEAFF
TRBV29-1	.	TRBJ2-7	.	TGCAGCGTTAGGGACAACTCCTACGAGCAGTACTTC	CSVRDNSYEQYF
TRBV5-1	.	TRBJ2-7	.	TGCGCCAGCAACCCGGGACTGACCTCCTACGAGCAGTACTTC	CASNPGLTSYEQYF
TRBV5-1	.	TRBJ1-1	.	TGCGCCAGCAGCAGAGATCTAACCGCGAACACTGAAGCTTTCTTT	CASSRDLTANTEAFF
TRBV6-5	TRBD1	TRBJ2-2	.	TGTGCCAGCAGAATACAGGGGGCAGTCACCGGGGAGCTGTTTTTT	CASRIQGAVTGELFF
TRBV2	.	TRBJ2-7	.	TGTGCCTGCCGATCGGGGGGCTCAACCTACGAGCAGTACTTC	CACRSGGSTYEQYF
TRBV7-2	.	TRBJ1-2	once	TGTGCCAGCAGCTTGAATCCGGGAGAGGGCTACACCTTC	CASSLNPGEGYTF
TRBV27	TRBD2	TRBJ2-1	.	TGTGCCAGCAGTTCAGTAGCGGGAGTGCAGTACAATGAGCAGTTCTTC	CASSSVAGVQYNEQFF
TRBV15	.	TRBJ1-3	.	TGTGCCACCAGCGCAACAGGGTGGAGTGGAAACACCATATATTTT	CATSATGWSGNTIYF
TRBV6-1	TRBD1	TRBJ1-5	.	TGTGCCAGCAGTGAAGCTTTGGGACAGGGTGACGTCGGCAATCAGCCCCAGCATTTT	CASSEALGQGDVGNQPQHF
TRBV7-8	.	TRBJ2-5	.	TGTGCCAGCAGCCCCCGTGAGACCCAGTACTTC	CASSPRETQYF
TRBV5-1	TRBD1	TRBJ2-7	few	TGCGCCAGCAGCCTAGGCCCCGGGACAGGGGGCCTCGAGCAGTACTTC	CASSLGPGTGGLEQYF
TRBV3-1/TRBV3-2	.	TRBJ2-4	.	TGTGCCAGCAGCCAAGATGAGGCCCGCCCGGGGTACTTC	CASSQDEARPGYF
TRBV5-5	.	TRBJ2-7	.	TGTGCCAGCCGGGTAGACTACGAGCAGTACTTC	CASRVDYEQYF
TRBV19	TRBD1	TRBJ2-7	.	TGTGCCAGTAGTCCTACCGGGACAGGGGCCTACGAGCAGTACTTC	CASSPTGTGAYEQYF
TRBV24-1	TRBD1	TRBJ2-6	.	TGTGCCACCAGTGATGTGGGACAGGGGGCAACTGGGGCCAACGTCCTGACTTTC	CATSDVGQGATGANVLTF
TRBV12-5	.	TRBJ1-2	.	TGTGCTAGTGGTTGGGGCCCAGGGGACGATGGCTACACCTTC	CASGWGPGDDGYTF
TRBV5-6	.	TRBJ2-7	.	TGTGCCAGCAGCTTGGCAGGGCCGTCCTACGAGCAGTACTTC	CASSLAGPSYEQYF
TRBV3-1/TRBV3-2	.	TRBJ1-1	once	TGTGCCAGCAGCCAGGGATCCCTCGGGGTTAACACTGAAGCTTTCTTT	CASSQGSLGVNTEAFF
TRBV14	.	TRBJ1-1	.	TGTGCCAGCAGCTTACGACAGGAGAGCGAAGCTTTCTTT	CASSLRQESEAFF
TRBV24-1	TRBD2	TRBJ2-1	.	TGTGCCACCAGTGAAAACGGGAGGGCCAGTAATGAGCAGTTCTTC	CATSENGRASNEQFF
TRBV5-1	.	TRBJ1-2	.	TGCGCCAGCAGCCCGGTAGGGCAGGGCGGCTATGGCTACACCTTC	CASSPVGQGGYGYTF
TRBV5-4	.	TRBJ1-5	.	TGTGCCAGCAGCTTGAACGGTCAGCCCCAGCATTTT	CASSLNGQPQHF
TRBV29-1	TRBD1	TRBJ1-2	.	TGCAGCGGAGGAACCGCAGGGGGCGGAGGCTACACCTTC	CSGGTAGGGGYTF
TRBV7-3	.	TRBJ2-5	.	TGTGCCAGCAGGGGCGGGCCAGGAGTGGAGACCCAGTACTTC	CASRGGPGVETQYF
TRBV29-1	.	TRBJ2-6	.	TGCAGCGTTGAAGTACCCAGAGGGGGATCTGCTGGGGCCAACGTCCTGACTTTC	CSVEVPRGGSAGANVLTF
TRBV28	TRBD2	TRBJ2-1	.	TGTGCCAGCAGTCTGGGAGGGCTTAGGTACAATGAGCAGTTCTTC	CASSLGGLRYNEQFF